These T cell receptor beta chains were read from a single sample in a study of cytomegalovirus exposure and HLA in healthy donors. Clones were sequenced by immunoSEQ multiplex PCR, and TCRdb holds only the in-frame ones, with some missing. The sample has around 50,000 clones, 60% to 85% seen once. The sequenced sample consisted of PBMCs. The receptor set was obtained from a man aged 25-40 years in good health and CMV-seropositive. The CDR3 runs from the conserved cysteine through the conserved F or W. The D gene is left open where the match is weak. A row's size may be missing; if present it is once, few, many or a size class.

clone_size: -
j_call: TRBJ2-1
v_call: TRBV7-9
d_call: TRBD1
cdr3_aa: CASSFYTGGTSNEQFF
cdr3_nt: TGTGCCAGCAGCTTCTACACAGGGGGCACGTCCAATGAGCAGTTCTTC

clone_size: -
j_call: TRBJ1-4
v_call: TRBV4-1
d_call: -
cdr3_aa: CASTQGRGEKLFF
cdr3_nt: TGCGCCAGCACCCAGGGCCGGGGTGAAAAACTGTTTTTT

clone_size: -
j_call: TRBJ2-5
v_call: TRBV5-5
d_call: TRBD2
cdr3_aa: CASSLASGGETQYF
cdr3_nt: TGTGCCAGCAGCTTGGCTAGCGGGGGAGAGACCCAGTACTTC

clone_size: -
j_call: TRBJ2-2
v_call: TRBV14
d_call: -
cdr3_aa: CASSQRRGTGELFF
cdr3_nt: TGTGCCAGCAGCCAAAGAAGGGGCACCGGGGAGCTGTTTTTT

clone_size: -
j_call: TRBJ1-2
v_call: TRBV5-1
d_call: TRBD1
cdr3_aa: CASSLVAGGDYGYTF
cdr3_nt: TGCGCCAGCAGCTTGGTGGCAGGGGGTGACTATGGCTACACCTTC

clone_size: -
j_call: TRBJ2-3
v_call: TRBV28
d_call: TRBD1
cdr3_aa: CASSIRTGSTQYF
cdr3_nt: TGTGCCAGCAGCATAAGGACAGGGAGTACGCAGTATTTT

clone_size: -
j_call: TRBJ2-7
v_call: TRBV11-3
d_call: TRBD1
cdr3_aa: CASSFRTGTEQYF
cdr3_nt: TGTGCCAGCAGCTTCAGGACAGGGACCGAGCAGTACTTC

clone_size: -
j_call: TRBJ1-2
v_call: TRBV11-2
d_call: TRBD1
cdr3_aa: CASSLAQGAVYGYTF
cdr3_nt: TGTGCCAGCAGCTTAGCTCAGGGGGCGGTCTATGGCTACACCTTC

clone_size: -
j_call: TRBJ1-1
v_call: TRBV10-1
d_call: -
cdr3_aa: CASSAAVGKMNTEAFF
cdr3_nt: TGCGCCAGCAGTGCAGCGGTCGGGAAAATGAACACTGAAGCTTTCTTT

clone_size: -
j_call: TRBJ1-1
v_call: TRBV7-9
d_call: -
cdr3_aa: CASSLDWERTEAFF
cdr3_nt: TGTGCCAGCAGCTTAGATTGGGAGAGGACTGAAGCTTTCTTT

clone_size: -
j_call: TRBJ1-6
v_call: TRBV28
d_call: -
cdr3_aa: CASSPYAGRGDSPLHF
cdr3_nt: TGTGCCAGCAGCCCCTATGCCGGCAGGGGTGATTCACCCCTCCACTTT

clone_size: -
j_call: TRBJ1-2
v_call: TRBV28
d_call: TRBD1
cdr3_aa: CASTPPGRGDGYGYTF
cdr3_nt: TGTGCCAGCACCCCGCCGGGCAGGGGGGATGGCTATGGCTACACCTTC

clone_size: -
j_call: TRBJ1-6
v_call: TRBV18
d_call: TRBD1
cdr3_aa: CASSSGTAAGGSPLHF
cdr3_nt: TGTGCCAGCTCTTCCGGGACAGCAGCCGGAGGATCACCCCTCCACTTT

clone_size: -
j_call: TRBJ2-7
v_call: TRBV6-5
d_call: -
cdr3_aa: CASTLTGYGGYEQYF
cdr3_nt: TGTGCCAGCACCCTAACGGGTTACGGGGGCTACGAGCAGTACTTC

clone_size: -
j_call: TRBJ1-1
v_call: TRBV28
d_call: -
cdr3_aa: CASSPRYTEAFF
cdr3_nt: TGTGCCAGCAGCCCTCGGTACACTGAAGCTTTCTTT

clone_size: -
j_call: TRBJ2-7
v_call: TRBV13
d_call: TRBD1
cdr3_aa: CASSGYRGDEQYF
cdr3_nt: TGTGCCAGCAGCGGGTACAGGGGGGACGAGCAGTACTTC

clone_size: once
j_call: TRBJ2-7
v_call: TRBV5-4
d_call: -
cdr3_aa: CASSLDGGTHEQYF
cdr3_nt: TGTGCCAGCAGCTTGGATGGCGGGACCCACGAGCAGTACTTC

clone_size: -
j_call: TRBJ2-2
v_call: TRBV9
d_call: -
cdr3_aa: CASSVQGITGELFF
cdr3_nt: TGTGCCAGCAGCGTCCAGGGAATCACCGGGGAGCTGTTTTTT

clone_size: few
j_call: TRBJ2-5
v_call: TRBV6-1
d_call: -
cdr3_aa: CASENGGGGETQYF
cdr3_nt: TGTGCCAGCGAAAACGGGGGAGGTGGAGAGACCCAGTACTTC

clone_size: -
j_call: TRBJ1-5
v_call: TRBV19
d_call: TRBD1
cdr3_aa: CASSIEQGVQPQHF
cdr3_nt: TGTGCCAGTAGTATAGAGCAGGGGGTACAGCCCCAGCATTTT

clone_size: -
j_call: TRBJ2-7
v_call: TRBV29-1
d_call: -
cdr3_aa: CSVESWDNTYEQYF
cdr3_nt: TGCAGCGTTGAATCGTGGGACAATACCTACGAGCAGTACTTC

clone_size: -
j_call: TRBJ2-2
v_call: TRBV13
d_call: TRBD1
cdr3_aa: CASRPRQGAATGELFF
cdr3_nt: TGTGCCAGCAGACCGAGACAGGGGGCGGCGACCGGGGAGCTGTTTTTT

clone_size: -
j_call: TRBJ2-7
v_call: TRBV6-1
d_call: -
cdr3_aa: CASSPGSVSSYEQYF
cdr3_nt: TGTGCCAGCAGCCCAGGGTCTGTTAGCTCCTACGAGCAGTACTTC

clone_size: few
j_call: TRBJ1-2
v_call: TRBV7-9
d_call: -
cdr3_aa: CASSLAGGYGYTF
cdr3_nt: TGTGCCAGCAGCTTAGCGGGGGGCTATGGCTACACCTTC

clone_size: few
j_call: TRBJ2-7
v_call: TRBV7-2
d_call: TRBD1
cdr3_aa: CASSLEGAKYEQYF
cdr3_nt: TGTGCCAGCAGCTTAGAGGGGGCGAAGTACGAGCAGTACTTC

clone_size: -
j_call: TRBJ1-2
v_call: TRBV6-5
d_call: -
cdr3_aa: CASSYSGQGNYGYTF
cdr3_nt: TGTGCCAGCAGTTACTCAGGTCAGGGAAACTATGGCTACACCTTC

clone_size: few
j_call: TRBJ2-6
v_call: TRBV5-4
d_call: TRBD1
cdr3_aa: CASTSGRQGASGANVLTF
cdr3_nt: TGTGCCAGCACCTCAGGGCGCCAGGGGGCGTCTGGGGCCAACGTCCTGACTTTC

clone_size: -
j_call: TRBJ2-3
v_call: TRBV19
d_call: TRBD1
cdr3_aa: CASSTMDREFTDTQYF
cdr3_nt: TGTGCCAGTAGTACGATGGACAGGGAATTCACAGATACGCAGTATTTT

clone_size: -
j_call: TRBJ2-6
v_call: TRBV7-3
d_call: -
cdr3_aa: CASSLIHSPSGANVLTF
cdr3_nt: TGTGCCAGCAGCTTAATACACAGTCCCTCTGGGGCCAACGTCCTGACTTTC

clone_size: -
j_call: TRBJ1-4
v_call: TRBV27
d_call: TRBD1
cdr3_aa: CASSLRGTGSNEKLFF
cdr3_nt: TGTGCCAGCAGTTTAAGGGGGACAGGGAGTAATGAAAAACTGTTTTTT

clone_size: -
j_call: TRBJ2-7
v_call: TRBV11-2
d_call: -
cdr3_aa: CASSPNRQASSYEQYF
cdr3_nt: TGTGCCAGCAGCCCCAATCGACAGGCCTCCTCCTACGAGCAGTACTTC

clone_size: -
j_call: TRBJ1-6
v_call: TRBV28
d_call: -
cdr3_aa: CASSLLIGSSYNSPLHF
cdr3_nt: TGTGCCAGCAGTTTACTAATAGGGAGCTCCTATAATTCACCCCTCCACTTT

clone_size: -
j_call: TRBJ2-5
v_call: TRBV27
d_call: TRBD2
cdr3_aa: CASSSFAGGLQETQYF
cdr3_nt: TGTGCCAGCAGTTCCTTTGCGGGGGGACTCCAAGAGACCCAGTACTTC

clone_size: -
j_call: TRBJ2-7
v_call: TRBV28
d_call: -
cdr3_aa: CASSLPGSSYEQYF
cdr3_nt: TGTGCCAGCAGTCTTCCAGGATCCTCCTACGAGCAGTACTTC

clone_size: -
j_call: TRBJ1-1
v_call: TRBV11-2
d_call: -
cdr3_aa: CASSLDHGNTEAFF
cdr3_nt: TGTGCCAGCAGCTTAGATCACGGGAACACTGAAGCTTTCTTT

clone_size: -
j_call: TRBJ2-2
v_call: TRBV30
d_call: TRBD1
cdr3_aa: CAWRGQGTGELFF
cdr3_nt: TGTGCCTGGAGAGGACAGGGAACCGGGGAGCTGTTTTTT

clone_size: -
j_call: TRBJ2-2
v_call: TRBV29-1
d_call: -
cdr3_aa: CSVTRLGGNTGELFF
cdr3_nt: TGCAGCGTAACCCGACTGGGGGGAAACACCGGGGAGCTGTTTTTT

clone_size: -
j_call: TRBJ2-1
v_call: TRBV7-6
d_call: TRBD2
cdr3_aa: CASSLETSGGSYNEQFF
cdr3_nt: TGTGCCAGCAGCTTAGAGACTAGCGGGGGATCGTACAATGAGCAGTTCTTC

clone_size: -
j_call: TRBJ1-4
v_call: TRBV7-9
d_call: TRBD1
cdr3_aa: CTSSLGAGQAAEKLFF
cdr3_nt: TGTACCAGCAGCTTAGGTGCTGGACAGGCTGCTGAAAAACTGTTTTTT

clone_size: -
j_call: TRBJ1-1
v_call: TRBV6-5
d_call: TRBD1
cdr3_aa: CASSGRQGGEAFF
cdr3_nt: TGTGCCAGCAGTGGCAGACAGGGTGGTGAAGCTTTCTTT

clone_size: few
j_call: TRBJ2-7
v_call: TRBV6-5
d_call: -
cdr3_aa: CASGDPDRVTYEQYF
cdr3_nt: TGTGCCAGCGGAGACCCGGACAGAGTAACCTACGAGCAGTACTTC

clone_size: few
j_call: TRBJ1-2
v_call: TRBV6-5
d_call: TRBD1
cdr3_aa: CASSSLGTGSYGYTF
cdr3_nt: TGTGCCAGCAGTTCCCTGGGGACAGGGAGCTATGGCTACACCTTC

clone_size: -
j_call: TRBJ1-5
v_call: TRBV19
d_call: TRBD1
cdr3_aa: CASSIAQPRGSQHF
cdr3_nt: TGTGCCAGTAGTATCGCGCAGCCCAGGGGGTCCCAGCATTTT

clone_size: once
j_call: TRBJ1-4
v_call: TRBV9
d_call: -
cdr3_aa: CASSVLGSAAEKLFF
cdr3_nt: TGTGCCAGCAGCGTCCTCGGCAGCGCAGCTGAAAAACTGTTTTTT

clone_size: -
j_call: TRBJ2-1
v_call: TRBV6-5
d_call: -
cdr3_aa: CASSYSVRDAYNEQFF
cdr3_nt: TGTGCCAGCAGTTACTCGGTCCGGGATGCCTACAATGAGCAGTTCTTC

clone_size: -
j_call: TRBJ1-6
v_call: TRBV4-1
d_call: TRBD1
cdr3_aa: CASSQGVIIWTGQDSYNSPLHF
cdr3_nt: TGCGCCAGCAGCCAAGGGGTTATTATATGGACAGGGCAAGACTCCTATAATTCACCCCTCCACTTT